The 8 T cell receptor beta chains reported below all come from one sample, sequenced in a study of memory CD4+ T cells and cytomegalovirus serostatus. The sort gate was single viable CD3+CD4+CD8-CD45RO+ cells for memory CD4+ T cells. The protocol was immunoSEQ multiplex PCR, while the TCRdb copy is restricted to in-frame clones and leaves out a portion. The repertoire holds roughly 67,000 clones, approximately 80% seen once, with around 4.3% in the top ten. Sequencing was performed on memory CD4+ T cells from blood. The receptors come from an adult in good health and CMV-seropositive.

The chain carries TRBV14 and TRBJ2-5, with D tentatively TRBD2 (6 bases). Germline CDR1 reads SGHDN; CDR2 reads FVKESK. V was cut by 4 bases and J by 5 bases, with 8 bases left in between. The length of the CDR3 is 12 residues. The CDR3, as DNA: TGTGCCAGCAGCCCGACTAGGGAGACCCAGTACTTC. This translates into CASSPTRETQYF. Full variable domain (rest looked up from reference TRBV14 and TRBJ2-5): EAGVTQFPSHSVIEKGQTVTLRCDPISGHDNLYWYRRVMGKEIKFLLHFVKESKQDESGMPNNRFLAERTGGTYSTLKVQPAELEDSGVYFCASSPTRETQYFGPGTRLLVL.

This chain connects TRBV10-3 to TRBJ2-3, with 14 bases fitting TRBD2. The CDR3 is 15 amino acids. Germline loops: CDR1 ENHRY, CDR2 SYGVKD. The J segment lost 4 bases and the V segment lost 10 bases, leaving 7 bases of the junction unmatched. The CDR3 region is CATSGTSGRADTQYF. The CDR3 nucleotides read TGTGCCACGTCAGGGACTAGCGGGAGAGCAGATACGCAGTATTTT.

The genes are TRBV29-1 and TRBJ2-5; D may correspond to TRBD1 or TRBD2 (5 bases each). The V gene's germline CDR1 is SQVTM and CDR2 ANQGSEA. V lost 6 bases to trimming and J lost 5 bases, with 16 bases between them. The CDR3 has 13 residues. CDR3 amino acids: CSVPGSEGETQYF. DNA for the CDR3: TGCAGCGTACCGGGATCAGAGGGGGAGACCCAGTACTTC.

This chain uses TRBV21-1 with TRBJ2-3. TRBV21-1 is noted as a pseudogene. CDR3 size: 12 residues. Here the CDR3 DNA reads TGTGCCAGCAGCAAGTCGCGTCGCAGACAGTATTTT. Its translation: CASSKSRRRQYF.

The chain is built from TRBV30 and TRBJ2-7, with TRBD2 as a possible D gene (7 bases). This CDR3 has 15 residues. Trimming pared 3 bases from V and 2 bases from J, leaving 17 bases between. Germline values: CDR1 GTSNPN, CDR2 SVGIG (reference sequence). Written as DNA, the CDR3 is TGTGCCTGGAGCCCTGGTGGGGGGGGCGCCTACGAGCAGTACTTC. This encodes CAWSPGGGGAYEQYF.

This clone was seen more than once but under ten times. V usage is TRBV6-1 and J usage is TRBJ2-1, with 8 bases that match TRBD2. The CDR3 contains 15 residues. After removal of 6 bases from V and 5 bases from J, the junction contained 9 bases not matched to a gene. CDR1 MNHNS and CDR2 SASEGT come from the germline V gene. CDR3 loop: CASRKGGTRDNEQFF. For the CDR3, the DNA is TGTGCCAGCAGAAAGGGAGGGACTAGGGACAATGAGCAGTTCTTC.

The chain carries TRBV7-2 and TRBJ2-2; TRBD2 matches 7 bases. Trimming cost V 4 bases and J 9 bases; bases outside gene matches: 14. The germline V gene encodes CDR1 SGHTA and CDR2 FQGNSA. The CDR3 has 16 residues. The CDR3 DNA is TGTGCCAGCAGCTCTCCCGGGACTACCCTTACCCGGGAGCTGTTTTTT. Protein product: CASSSPGTTLTRELFF.

The V and J genes are TRBV5-1 and TRBJ1-4, with 11 bases that match TRBD1. J was trimmed by 4 bases and V by 4 bases; bases with no gene match: 6. The CDR3 is 16 amino acids. Germline CDR1 is SGHRS and CDR2 is YFSETQ. The CDR3 nucleotides are TGCGCCAGCAGCCAGGGACAGGGGGTGCATAATGAAAAACTGTTTTTT. Amino acids: CASSQGQGVHNEKLFF.